These T cell receptor beta chains were read from a single sample in a study of cytomegalovirus exposure and HLA in healthy donors. Assay used: immunoSEQ multiplex PCR; TCRdb lists only in-frame clones, some missing. This table holds more than 100,000 clones, about 74% found once. Sample: PBMCs. The receptors come from a middle-aged woman in good health and CMV-seropositive. CDR3s include the opening cysteine and the closing phenylalanine or tryptophan. Each record gives: clone size, D gene, J gene, V gene, CDR3 DNA, CDR3 protein. D genes are given only for firm matches. Expanded clones get a size class; other rows say once, few or many, or leave the size out.

clone_size: NA; d_call: NA; j_call: TRBJ2-3; v_call: TRBV4-1; cdr3_nt: TGCGCCAGCAGCCCCCCCCTCGGTACTAGCACAGATACGCAGTATTTT; cdr3_aa: CASSPPLGTSTDTQYF
clone_size: NA; d_call: TRBD1; j_call: TRBJ2-1; v_call: TRBV6-6; cdr3_nt: TGTGCCAGCAGGGGCATAGACAGGGGGGACGGCAATGGGCAGTTCTTC; cdr3_aa: CASRGIDRGDGNGQFF
clone_size: NA; d_call: NA; j_call: TRBJ2-5; v_call: TRBV5-1; cdr3_nt: TGCGCCAGCAGCTTGGTCGGACAGTCCCAAGAGACCCAGTACTTC; cdr3_aa: CASSLVGQSQETQYF
clone_size: NA; d_call: TRBD2; j_call: TRBJ2-7; v_call: TRBV4-1; cdr3_nt: TGCGCCAGCAGCCACCTACCGACAGGGTCGACTAGCGGGAGAAGGTACGAGCAGTACTTC; cdr3_aa: CASSHLPTGSTSGRRYEQYF
clone_size: once; d_call: TRBD2; j_call: TRBJ2-7; v_call: TRBV2; cdr3_nt: TGTGCCAGAAGTACACCGGGACTAGCTTCCTACGAGCAGTACTTC; cdr3_aa: CARSTPGLASYEQYF
clone_size: NA; d_call: TRBD2; j_call: TRBJ2-3; v_call: TRBV10-3; cdr3_nt: TGTGCCATCAGTGACGCCGGGACTAGCGGCACAGATACGCAGTATTTT; cdr3_aa: CAISDAGTSGTDTQYF
clone_size: NA; d_call: TRBD1; j_call: TRBJ2-1; v_call: TRBV7-2; cdr3_nt: TGTGCCAGCAGCTCCCCCGGTGGACAGGGGGCCAATGAGCAGTTCTTC; cdr3_aa: CASSSPGGQGANEQFF
clone_size: NA; d_call: TRBD2; j_call: TRBJ2-1; v_call: TRBV2; cdr3_nt: TGTGCCAGCAGTAGGTTTGGAGCGGGGGCCGGCAATGAGCAGTTCTTC; cdr3_aa: CASSRFGAGAGNEQFF
clone_size: NA; d_call: NA; j_call: TRBJ2-1; v_call: TRBV14; cdr3_nt: TGTGCCAGCAGCCATGGTGACAGTCTGTGTAATGAGCAGTTCTTC; cdr3_aa: CASSHGDSLCNEQFF
clone_size: NA; d_call: TRBD2; j_call: TRBJ2-7; v_call: TRBV6-5; cdr3_nt: TGTGCCAGCACCGTGGGACTAGCGGGGCCCTACGAGCAGTACTTC; cdr3_aa: CASTVGLAGPYEQYF
clone_size: NA; d_call: NA; j_call: TRBJ2-7; v_call: TRBV7-2; cdr3_nt: TGTGCCAGCAGCTTAAGGGGGGGGAGGGCCGGAAACGAGCAGTACTTC; cdr3_aa: CASSLRGGRAGNEQYF
clone_size: NA; d_call: TRBD1; j_call: TRBJ1-5; v_call: TRBV6-5; cdr3_nt: TGTGCCAGCAGTGCGACAGGGTCACAGCCCCAGCATTTT; cdr3_aa: CASSATGSQPQHF
clone_size: NA; d_call: NA; j_call: TRBJ2-1; v_call: TRBV19; cdr3_nt: TGTGCCAGTAACGACTTAAGCTCCTACAATGAGCAGTTCTTC; cdr3_aa: CASNDLSSYNEQFF
clone_size: NA; d_call: NA; j_call: TRBJ2-5; v_call: TRBV20-1; cdr3_nt: TGCAGTGCGGGGGGACAAGAGACCCAGTACTTC; cdr3_aa: CSAGGQETQYF
clone_size: once; d_call: TRBD1; j_call: TRBJ2-5; v_call: TRBV18; cdr3_nt: TGTGCCAGCTCACCTACCGGGACAGGGAGTACGGAGACCCAGTACTTC; cdr3_aa: CASSPTGTGSTETQYF
clone_size: NA; d_call: TRBD1; j_call: TRBJ2-7; v_call: TRBV5-6; cdr3_nt: TGTGCCAGCAGCGCCCCCTTGGGACAGCTTTCCTACGAGCAGTACTTC; cdr3_aa: CASSAPLGQLSYEQYF
clone_size: NA; d_call: TRBD1; j_call: TRBJ2-5; v_call: TRBV7-9; cdr3_nt: TGTGCCAGCAGCCTTGGACCGACAGGGGCTCGAGAGACCCAGTACTTC; cdr3_aa: CASSLGPTGARETQYF
clone_size: NA; d_call: NA; j_call: TRBJ1-6; v_call: TRBV7-9; cdr3_nt: TGTGCCAGCAGCGCCAGACAGACCAATTCACCCCTCCACTTT; cdr3_aa: CASSARQTNSPLHF
clone_size: NA; d_call: NA; j_call: TRBJ2-3; v_call: TRBV5-4; cdr3_nt: TGTGCCAGCAGCCGGGGAGCCGATACGCAGTATTTT; cdr3_aa: CASSRGADTQYF